The clone carrying this T cell receptor (beta chain) came up many times. The target antigen is unknown. Germline CDR1 is MNHEY and CDR2 is SMNVEV (reference sequence). CDR3 length: 21 residues. V was clipped by 6 bases and J by 3 bases; unmatched bases: 23. The sample belongs to a study of early T cells in non-severe SARS-CoV-2 infection. Study at large: Chains were not paired, and sequencing was done on bulk RNA from unsorted whole blood. Whole-study results and caveats: VDJdb-based matching was biased toward anti-spike CD8 responses and missed private and CD4 specificities.

The TCR library protocol attached unique molecular identifiers to the individual cDNA molecules. TCRdb passed the 5' RACE reads through MiXCR, listing each CDR3 protein once. Among 60,000 to 65,000 distinct CDR3 sequences listed, about 9.9% were seen once. Sample: whole blood. This rearrangement joins TRBV27 to TRBJ1-3, with 10 bases fitting TRBD1. The sequence derives from an adult who was a healthcare worker with PCR-confirmed SARS-CoV-2 infection or an uninfected control (not recorded which). The CDR3 nucleotides read TGTGCCAGCAGCCATGGAGAAGACATCGGAGGGACAGGGGTATATGGAAACACCATATATTTT. This gives the protein CASSHGEDIGGTGVYGNTIYF.